These 2 T cell receptor beta chains originate from one sample sequenced in a study of tumor and adjacent non-tumor tissue in lung cancer. This sample's RNA came from whole unsorted tissue. The library came from three nested PCR rounds adapted from ARM-PCR protocols. TCRdb fed the multiplex PCR reads into MiXCR, producing one record per CDR3 protein. The table has under 150,000 distinct CDR3 sequences, approximately 64% seen once. Material: lung tumor tissue. These receptors all come from a man aged 55 to 69 with small cell lung cancer.

Note on this clonotype: An end of the junction does not agree with germline; a read error may underlie this. This chain uses TRBV11-1 with TRBJ2-7; TRBD2 agrees at 7 bases. The CDR3 has 18 residues. Germline V gene data show CDR1 as SGHAT and CDR2 as FQDESV (reference sequence). CDR3 nucleotide sequence: TGTGCCAGCAGCACCGTTCTTGGATTAGCGGGCTTGTCGGCCGAGCGGTACTTC. Amino acid sequence: CASSTVLGLAGLSAERYF.

As to this clonotype: Just one base apart from a much larger clone, this may be a read error. Here the CDR3 reads CATKDSGGGYGYTF. CDR3 DNA sequence: TGTGCCACCAAAGACTCAGGAGGGGGGTATGGCTACACCTTC. This chain connects TRBV6-2 or TRBV6-3 to TRBJ1-2; tentatively, D is TRBD1 (6 bases). The germline V gene has CDR1 MNHEY and CDR2 SVGEGT. The CDR3 length is 14 residues. V lost 10 bases, J lost 5 bases, and 20 bases lay in between.